The clone carrying this TCR beta chain occurred once. This entry is derived from a study of OX40 agonist ivuxolimab in advanced cancers. TCRdb's table, derived via immunoSEQ multiplex PCR, lists solely in-frame clones and lacks some. Seen here are some 22,000 clones, 73% observed once, and the top ten hold approximately 20%. The CDR3 contains 14 residues. Looked up from germline, CDR1 is SNHLY and CDR2 is FYNNEI. V was shortened by 2 bases and J by 6 bases, with 11 bases between the two germline ends. The starting material was CD4+ or CD8+ T cells sorted from blood, obtained in a trial of the OX40 agonist ivuxolimab. This sequence joins TRBV2 and TRBJ1-3; a weak D match, TRBD1 (5 bases). The receptor comes from an adult with an advanced solid tumor such as melanoma, head and neck, liver or kidney cancer. The CDR3 sequence: CASSEIVGANTIYF. CDR3 in DNA: TGTGCCAGCAGTGAAATAGTAGGGGCAAACACCATATATTTT.